A few counts support the clone carrying this T cell receptor (beta chain). Its antigen remains unidentified. This specimen comes from a study of cytomegalovirus exposure and HLA in healthy donors. Study findings and constraints: Later on, a genetic analysis was performed. It linked a missense variant in DCLRE1C with V- and J-gene trimming of TCR beta.

PCR amplification relied on 60 Vbeta primers (plus 13 Jbeta primers). The protocol was immunoSEQ multiplex PCR, while the TCRdb copy is restricted to in-frame clones and leaves out a portion. Here the sample spans a few hundred thousand clones, 65% to 80% being singletons. Per the germline V gene, CDR1 is SQVTM and CDR2 is ANQGSEA. Trimming left V 6 bases short and J 6 bases short, with 11 bases between. This CDR3 has 12 residues. Sequencing was performed on PBMCs. The receptor comes from a middle-aged man in good health and CMV-seronegative. This chain links TRBV29-1 with TRBJ2-2, with D perhaps TRBD2 (6 bases). This CDR3 is CSVSGGSGELFF. The CDR3, as DNA: TGCAGCGTCTCTGGAGGGTCCGGGGAGCTGTTTTTT.